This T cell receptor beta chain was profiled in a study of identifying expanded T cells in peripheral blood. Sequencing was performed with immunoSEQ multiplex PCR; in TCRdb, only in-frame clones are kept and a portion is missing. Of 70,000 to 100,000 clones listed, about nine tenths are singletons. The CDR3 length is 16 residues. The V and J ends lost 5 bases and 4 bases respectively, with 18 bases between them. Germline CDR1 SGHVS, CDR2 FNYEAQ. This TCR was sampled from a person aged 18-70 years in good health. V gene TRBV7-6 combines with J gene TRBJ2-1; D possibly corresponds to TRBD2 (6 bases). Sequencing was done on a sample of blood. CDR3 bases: TGTGCCAGCAGCCCTTTGGGCGGGGCCCCTTACAATGAGCAGTTCTTC. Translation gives CASSPLGGAPYNEQFF.